This passage covers 9 T cell receptor beta chains from one sample sequenced in a study of radiotherapy plus CTLA-4 blockade in lung cancer (dated by TCRdb to the late 2010s). The library was generated by the immunoSEQ multiplex PCR assay. Held by TCRdb, this immuneACCESS table contains in-frame sequences only and omits some clones. Under half of the omission traces to an unresolved V gene where checked; the cause of the rest is unknown. A total of approximately 40,000 clones appear in this sample, around 79% of them only once. The ten largest clones represent roughly 8.7% of the sample. Sample: peripheral blood, taken from a patient treated with radiotherapy plus ipilimumab. The receptor set was obtained from a human donor with non-small cell lung cancer who had stable disease on radiotherapy plus ipilimumab.

The V and J genes are TRBV6-6 and TRBJ1-2, with 7 bases identical to TRBD1. The CDR3 totals 14 residues. Germline V lookup: CDR1 MNHNY, CDR2 SVGAGI (reference sequence). Trimming took 7 bases from V and 5 from J; bases not matched to a gene: 10. This CDR3 reads CASTTDRVGYGYTF. Written as DNA, the CDR3 is TGTGCCAGCACCACCGACAGGGTAGGATATGGCTACACCTTC.

This clone is deemed medium-sized (0.01 to 0.1%). The gene calls are TRBV5-3 and TRBJ1-6; D not resolved. TRBV5-3 counts as an open reading frame of uncertain function. The CDR3 is made up of 15 amino acids. V dropped 4 bases and J dropped 6 bases, with 14 bases sitting between them. CDR3 nucleotides: TGTGCCAGAAGCCTCCCCCGGGGAACTAATTCACCCCTCCACTTT. This codes for CARSLPRGTNSPLHF.

This clone was seen a handful of times. The rearrangement links TRBV25-1 to TRBJ1-2; 8 positions agree with TRBD1. Germline-derived CDR1 and CDR2 are MGHDK and SYGVNS. Trimming took 6 bases from V and 2 from J; bases not matched to a gene: 11. The CDR3 consists of 16 residues. The CDR3 bases are TGTGCCAGCAGCAGATCTGCCGGGACAGGCAACTATGGCTACACCTTC. It yields the protein CASSRSAGTGNYGYTF.

V gene TRBV29-1 combines with J gene TRBJ1-3; a weak D match, TRBD1 (5 bases). Germline CDR1 is SQVTM and CDR2 is ANQGSEA. This CDR3 is 15 amino acids long. The germline V and J ends were trimmed by 4 bases and 1 base, with 14 bases remaining between them. Here the CDR3 reads CSVALSSGSGNTIYF. CDR3 DNA: TGCAGCGTTGCTCTAAGTTCAGGGTCTGGAAACACCATATATTTT.

V usage is TRBV28 and J usage is TRBJ1-5, with a tentative D call TRBD1 (5 bases). V shed 8 bases and J shed 4 bases, with 12 bases lying between them. This CDR3 has 13 residues. CDR1 and CDR2 (germline): MDHEN, SYDVKM. The CDR3 bases are TGTGCCAGCCTGGGACCGACGAATCAGCCCCAGCATTTT. This encodes CASLGPTNQPQHF.

This clone has more than one count but fewer than ten. CDR3 residues: CATIHAENKDGYTF. The CDR3 DNA reads TGTGCCACCATACACGCAGAAAATAAGGATGGCTACACCTTC. The chain is built from TRBV10-3 and TRBJ1-2; D unresolved. The CDR3 runs 14 residues. The germline V gene encodes CDR1 ENHRY and CDR2 SYGVKD. Trimming removed 10 bases at V and 6 bases at J, with 21 bases between.

V and J are TRBV9 and TRBJ2-4; D perhaps matches TRBD2 (6 bases). The CDR3 contains 17 residues. Germline V gene sequence: CDR1 SGDLS, CDR2 YYNGEE. V was pared by 5 bases and J by 2 bases, with 20 bases between. CDR3 sequence reads: CASSHPRGEETKNIQYF. CDR3 in DNA: TGTGCCAGCAGTCACCCTCGCGGGGAGGAGACCAAAAACATTCAGTACTTC. Supplemented by reference TRBV9 and TRBJ2-4, the full variable domain reads DSGVTQTPKHLITATGQRVTLRCSPRSGDLSVYWYQQSLDQGLQFLIQYYNGEERAKGNILERFSAQQFPDLHSELNLSSLELGDSALYFCASSHPRGEETKNIQYFGAGTRLSVL.

About this clone itself: One end of the junction fails to match germline, which may point to a read error. The chain uses TRBV11-2 and TRBJ2-1; 7 bases match TRBD1. The CDR3 contains 12 residues. Germline CDR1 and CDR2: SGHAT and FQNNGV. The CDR3 loop is CASSLGDRSRFF. The CDR3 DNA reads as TGTGCCAGCAGTTTAGGGGACAGATCTCGGTTCTTC.

This chain uses TRBV6-5 with TRBJ2-7; the D gene is possibly TRBD2 (6 bases). The CDR3 loop spans 13 amino acids. CDR1 MNHEY and CDR2 SVGAGI come from the germline V gene. V dropped 2 bases and J dropped 7 bases, with 12 bases sitting between them. The CDR3 nucleotides are TGTGCCAGCAGTTACGAGGAGGGCCGGGAGCAGTACTTC. This gives the protein CASSYEEGREQYF.